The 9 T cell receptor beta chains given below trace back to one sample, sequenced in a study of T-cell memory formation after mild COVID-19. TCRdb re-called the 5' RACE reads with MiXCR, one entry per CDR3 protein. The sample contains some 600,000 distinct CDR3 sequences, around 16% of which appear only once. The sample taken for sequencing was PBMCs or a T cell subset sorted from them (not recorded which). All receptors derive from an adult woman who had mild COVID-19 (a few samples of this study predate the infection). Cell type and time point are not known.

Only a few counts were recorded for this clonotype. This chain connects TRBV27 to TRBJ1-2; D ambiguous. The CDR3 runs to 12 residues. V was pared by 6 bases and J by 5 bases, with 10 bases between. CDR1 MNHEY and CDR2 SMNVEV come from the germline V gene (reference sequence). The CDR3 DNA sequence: TGTGCCAGCAGCCCTCTGGGATATGGCTACACCTTC. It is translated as CASSPLGYGYTF.

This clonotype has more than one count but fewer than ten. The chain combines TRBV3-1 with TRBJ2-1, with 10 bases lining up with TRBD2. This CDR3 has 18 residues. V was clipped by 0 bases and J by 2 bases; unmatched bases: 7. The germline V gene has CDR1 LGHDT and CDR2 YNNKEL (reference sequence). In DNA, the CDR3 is TGTGCCAGCAGCCAAGATGAGGAACTAGCGGGGACCTACAATGAGCAGTTCTTC. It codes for CASSQDEELAGTYNEQFF.

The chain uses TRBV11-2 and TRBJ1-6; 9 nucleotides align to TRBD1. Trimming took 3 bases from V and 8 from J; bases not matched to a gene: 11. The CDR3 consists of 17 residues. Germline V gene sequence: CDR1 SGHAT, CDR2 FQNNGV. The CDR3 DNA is TGTGCCAGCAGCTTGGGACAGGGCGTAGAGTTAGATTCACCCCTCCACTTT. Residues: CASSLGQGVELDSPLHF.

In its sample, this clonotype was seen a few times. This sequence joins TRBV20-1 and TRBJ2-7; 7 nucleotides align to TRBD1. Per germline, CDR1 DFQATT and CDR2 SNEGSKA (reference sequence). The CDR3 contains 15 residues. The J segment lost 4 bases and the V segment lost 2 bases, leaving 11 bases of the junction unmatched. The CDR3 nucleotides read TGCAGTGCTAGATCTCCGCGACAGGGATTATACGAGCAGTACTTC. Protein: CSARSPRQGLYEQYF.

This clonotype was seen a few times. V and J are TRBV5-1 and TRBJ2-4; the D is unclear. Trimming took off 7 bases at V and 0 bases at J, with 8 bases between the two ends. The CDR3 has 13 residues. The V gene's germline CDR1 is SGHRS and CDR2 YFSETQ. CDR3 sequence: CASQDGAKNIQYF. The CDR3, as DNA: TGCGCCAGCCAGGACGGAGCCAAAAACATTCAGTACTTC. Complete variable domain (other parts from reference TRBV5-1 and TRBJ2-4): KAGVTQTPRYLIKTRGQQVTLSCSPISGHRSVSWYQQTPGQGLQFLFEYFSETQRNKGNFPGRFSGRQFSNSRSEMNVSTLELGDSALYLCASQDGAKNIQYFGAGTRLSVL.

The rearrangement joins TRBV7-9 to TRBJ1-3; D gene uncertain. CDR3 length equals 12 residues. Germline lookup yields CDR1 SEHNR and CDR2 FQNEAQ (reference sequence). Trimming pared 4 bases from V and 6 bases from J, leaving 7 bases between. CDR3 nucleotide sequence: TGTGCCAGCAGCTCCCGAGAAAACACCATATATTTT. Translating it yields CASSSRENTIYF. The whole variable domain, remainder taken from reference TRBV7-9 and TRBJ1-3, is DTGVSQNPRHKITKRGQNVTFRCDPISEHNRLYWYRQTLGQGPEFLTYFQNEAQLEKSRLLSDRFSAERPKGSFSTLEIQRTEQGDSAMYLCASSSRENTIYFGEGSWLTVV.

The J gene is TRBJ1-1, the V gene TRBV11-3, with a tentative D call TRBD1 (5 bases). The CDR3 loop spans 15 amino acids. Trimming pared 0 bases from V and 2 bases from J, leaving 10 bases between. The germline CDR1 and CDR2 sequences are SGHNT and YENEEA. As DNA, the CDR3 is TGTGCCAGCAGCTTAGATCCGACAGACAACACTGAAGCTTTCTTT. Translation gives CASSLDPTDNTEAFF.

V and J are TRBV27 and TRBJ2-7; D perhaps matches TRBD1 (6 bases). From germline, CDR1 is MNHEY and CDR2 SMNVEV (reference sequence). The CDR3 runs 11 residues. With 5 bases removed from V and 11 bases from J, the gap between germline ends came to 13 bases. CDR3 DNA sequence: TGTGCCAGCAGTGCACAGGGCCGAGAGTACTTC. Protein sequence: CASSAQGREYF.

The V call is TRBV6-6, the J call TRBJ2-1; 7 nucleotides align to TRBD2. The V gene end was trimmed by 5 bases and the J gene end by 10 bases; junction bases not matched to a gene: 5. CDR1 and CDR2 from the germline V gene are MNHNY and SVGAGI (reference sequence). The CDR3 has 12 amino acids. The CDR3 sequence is CASSRLAAEQFF. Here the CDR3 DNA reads TGTGCCAGCAGTAGACTAGCAGCCGAGCAGTTCTTC.